This is a list of T cell receptor beta chains from one sample in a study of beta chain features in type 1 diabetes. Clones were read by immunoSEQ multiplex PCR, and TCRdb kept only the in-frame ones, dropping some. The repertoire holds 110,000 to 150,000 clones, with around a tenth as singletons. The sample consisted of central memory CD4+ T cells from blood. All receptors come from a woman between 40 and 50 years old in good health. Both conserved end residues are part of each CDR3. Fields, in order: CDR3 DNA, CDR3 protein, J gene, V gene, clone size, D gene. A D gene is named only where the DNA matches it firmly. Clone sizes are given selectively: once, few, many, or a class where the clone is expanded.

TGTGCCAGCAGCTTAAGGGGACAGCGCTACACCTTC | CASSLRGQRYTF | TRBJ1-2 | TRBV7-9 | - | TRBD1
TGTGCCAGCAGGTATCAGGGTTTTGAAGCTTTCTTT | CASRYQGFEAFF | TRBJ1-1 | TRBV7-9 | - | -
TGTGCCAGCAGCCAAGATGGATACAGGGACCGGGGCATTAGCGGCACAGATACGCAGTATTTT | CASSQDGYRDRGISGTDTQYF | TRBJ2-3 | TRBV4-2 | few | -
TGTGCCAGCAGTGAAGTCGAACAGTGGGTAGCCAAAAACATTCAGTACTTC | CASSEVEQWVAKNIQYF | TRBJ2-4 | TRBV2 | few | -
TGTGCCAGCAGCTTGGACGGACAGAGCTCCTATAATTCACCCCTCCACTTT | CASSLDGQSSYNSPLHF | TRBJ1-6 | TRBV5-6 | few | -
TGCGCCAGCAGCTTGGTGATTAGCGGGATCCAGACCCAGTACTTC | CASSLVISGIQTQYF | TRBJ2-5 | TRBV5-1 | few | TRBD2
TGTGCCAGCAGCTTGGTGGTAGGGACAGGAGGCTACGAGCAGTACTTC | CASSLVVGTGGYEQYF | TRBJ2-7 | TRBV5-6 | few | TRBD1
TGTGCCAGCACCCCCGGTCAGGGCCGAGTCGAGGAGCTGTTTTTT | CASTPGQGRVEELFF | TRBJ2-2 | TRBV5-4 | - | -
TGCGCCAGCAGCCAAGGGACAGAGAATGGGTATGGCTACACCTTC | CASSQGTENGYGYTF | TRBJ1-2 | TRBV4-1 | few | -
TGTGCCAGCAGCCGAGGAGGAGCAGGGGGAAACGTCCTGACTTTC | CASSRGGAGGNVLTF | TRBJ2-6 | TRBV7-2 | few | TRBD1
TGTGCCAGCACCATAGGGGAAGAGACCCAGTACTTC | CASTIGEETQYF | TRBJ2-5 | TRBV6-1 | few | -
TGTGCCAGCAGCGCGAGCGGGGCCCTCACAGATACGCAGTATTTT | CASSASGALTDTQYF | TRBJ2-3 | TRBV5-8 | - | TRBD2
TGTGCCAGCAGCGCACAGGTTTTCGTTGTTGGCTACACCTTC | CASSAQVFVVGYTF | TRBJ1-2 | TRBV7-2 | few | -
TGTGCCAGCAGTGCTAACCCCGGAGTGGCGGGAGAGACCCAGTACTTC | CASSANPGVAGETQYF | TRBJ2-5 | TRBV9 | - | -
TGTGCCAGCAGCTTGACAGCACCATACGGGAATGAGCAGTTCTTC | CASSLTAPYGNEQFF | TRBJ2-1 | TRBV11-3 | - | -
TGTGCCAGCAGCTTTGGCCTAGGTGCGGGGCAGCCCCAGCATTTT | CASSFGLGAGQPQHF | TRBJ1-5 | TRBV7-8 | - | -
TGCGCCAGCAGCTTGGGAGGCGGGGGGCTCCATGAGCAGTTCTTC | CASSLGGGGLHEQFF | TRBJ2-1 | TRBV5-1 | many | TRBD2
TGTGCCAGCAGGTTTACGACAGGCGCTAATCAGCCCCAGCATTTT | CASRFTTGANQPQHF | TRBJ1-5 | TRBV6-1 | few | -
TGTGCCAGCAGCAAGCTAGCGGGGGAGGGAACCGGGGAGCTGTTTTTT | CASSKLAGEGTGELFF | TRBJ2-2 | TRBV25-1 | few | TRBD2
TGTGCCAGCAGCTTCGGGGGGACCTACAACACTGAAGCTTTCTTT | CASSFGGTYNTEAFF | TRBJ1-1 | TRBV5-4 | - | -
TGTGCCAGCAGTGGGAACAGGGGGGGCCGCTCCTACAATGAGCAGTTCTTC | CASSGNRGGRSYNEQFF | TRBJ2-1 | TRBV6-1 | - | -
TGTGCCAGCAGCTCCGGGGAGGTGGGGCAGCCCCAGCATTTT | CASSSGEVGQPQHF | TRBJ1-5 | TRBV5-4 | - | -
TGTGCCAGCAGCTTACTGACAGGTCGGGGCGAGCAGTACTTC | CASSLLTGRGEQYF | TRBJ2-7 | TRBV14 | many | -
TGTGCCAGCAGCTTATCGGCTAGCGCCCCTGGGGGGGCCAACGTCCTGACTTTC | CASSLSASAPGGANVLTF | TRBJ2-6 | TRBV7-2 | few | -
TGTGCCAGCAGCGTGATCGGGGGGGCTTCCTACAATGAGCAGTTCTTC | CASSVIGGASYNEQFF | TRBJ2-1 | TRBV9 | few | TRBD2
TGTGCCAGCAGCGTCCTAGCGGGGGGGCCAGAGGCGGCCAAAAACATTCAGTACTTC | CASSVLAGGPEAAKNIQYF | TRBJ2-4 | TRBV9 | - | TRBD2
TGCGCCAGCAGCCTGGGTAGCGCCTATAATTCACCCCTCCACTTT | CASSLGSAYNSPLHF | TRBJ1-6 | TRBV4-3 | few | -
TGTGCCAGCAGCTTAGTGTCAACCTACGAGCAGTACTTC | CASSLVSTYEQYF | TRBJ2-7 | TRBV7-8 | few | -
TGTGCCAGTAGCCCTGGCCCCCGGACAGGGGGCACCGGGGAGCTGTTTTTT | CASSPGPRTGGTGELFF | TRBJ2-2 | TRBV19 | - | TRBD1
TGCGCCAGCAGCTATAGGGGGACAGTTCCATCGGGTAGCACAGATACGCAGTATTTT | CASSYRGTVPSGSTDTQYF | TRBJ2-3 | TRBV5-1 | - | TRBD1
TGTGCCATCAGTGTAGCGGACACCGGGGAGCTGTTTTTT | CAISVADTGELFF | TRBJ2-2 | TRBV10-3 | few | -
TGCGCCAGCAGCGGTAACAGGGGTGGAGAGACCCAGTACTTC | CASSGNRGGETQYF | TRBJ2-5 | TRBV5-1 | - | TRBD1
TGCAGCGTTGGGACTAGCGGCCTTATAAATGAGCAGTTCTTC | CSVGTSGLINEQFF | TRBJ2-1 | TRBV29-1 | - | TRBD2
TGTGCCAGCAGCCGAAGACTAGCGGGGGGCAACACAGATACGCAGTATTTT | CASSRRLAGGNTDTQYF | TRBJ2-3 | TRBV11-2 | - | TRBD2
TGTGCCAGCAGCTCAACTAACGCGGGAGGTGCACAGACCCAGTACTTC | CASSSTNAGGAQTQYF | TRBJ2-5 | TRBV7-8 | - | TRBD2